This T cell receptor (beta chain) was identified in a study of T cells in Graves' hyperthyroidism and ophthalmopathy. This clonotype appeared many times. The source of the PBMCs was less than 12 ml of fresh peripheral blood. V lost 7 bases to trimming and J lost 5 bases; unmatched junction nucleotides: 5. Germline V gene sequence: CDR1 SNHLY, CDR2 FYNNEI. There are 13 residues in the CDR3. The investigators amplified TCR beta CDR3 regions from RNA transcripts. HTBI primers drove first-round RT-PCR of the TCR CDR3. Each CDR3 protein is one row after TCRdb ran MiXCR on the multiplex PCR reads. Here the sample spans fewer than 450,000 distinct CDR3 sequences, over 11% being singletons.

The V call is TRBV2, the J call TRBJ1-5; 7 nucleotides line up with TRBD1. The TCR comes from a man in his fifties with Graves' ophthalmopathy. The source material was blood. CDR3 amino acids: CASKGQTHQPQHF. Here the CDR3 DNA reads TGTGCCAGCAAGGGACAGACTCATCAGCCCCAGCATTTT.